Following are 26 T cell receptor beta chains from one sample sequenced in a study of tumor and adjacent non-tumor tissue in lung cancer. A modified ARM-PCR protocol with three rounds of nested PCR amplified TCRbeta. Each CDR3 protein is one row after TCRdb ran MiXCR on the multiplex PCR reads. This sample yields about 43,000 distinct CDR3 sequences, of which roughly 60% are seen a single time; less than 55% belongs to the top ten. No cell sorting was done before RNA was extracted from the tissue. This non-tumor lung sample came from over 3 cm beyond the tumor edge. Input material: distant non-tumor lung tissue. These receptors came from a man in his fifties or sixties with non-small cell lung cancer.

The table lists this clonotype with a few counts. A much larger clonotype is one base distant, so this may be a read error. The genes are TRBV6-1 and TRBJ1-4; possible D gene TRBD1, 6 bases. The CDR3 loop spans 16 amino acids. With 5 bases removed from V and 4 bases from J, the gap between germline ends came to 17 bases. Germline lookup yields CDR1 MNHNS and CDR2 SASEGT. CDR3 protein: CASSIAQGPVNEKLFF. In DNA, the CDR3 is TGTGCCAGCAGTATCGCCCAGGGGCCTGTTAATGAAAAACTGTTTTTT.

Comment on this clonotype: Because it lacks the conserved phenylalanine or tryptophan at the end, this CDR3 is likely a read error. V gene TRBV30 combines with J gene TRBJ2-5; D unresolved. Germline V gene sequence: CDR1 GTSNPN, CDR2 SVGIG (reference sequence). Trimming cost V 6 bases and J 5 bases, with 16 bases left between them. The CDR3 is 13 amino acids. CDR3 residues: CACSRSSQETQYV. Here the CDR3 DNA reads TGTGCCTGTAGTCGTAGCAGTCAGGAGACCCAGTACGTC.

By share, this clonotype ranks as medium-sized. V gene TRBV10-3 combines with J gene TRBJ2-7, with a possible D match to TRBD1 (5 bases). CDR3 length: 13 amino acids. Germline V gives CDR1 ENHRY, CDR2 SYGVKD. The germline V and J ends were trimmed by 10 bases and 0 bases, with 13 bases remaining between them. CDR3 in DNA: TGTGCCACCGAGGACATTAACTCCTACGAGCAGTACTTC. Its protein product is CATEDINSYEQYF.

With regard to this clonotype: Since no conserved phenylalanine or tryptophan closes the CDR3, a read error is the likely cause. V is TRBV6-6 and J is TRBJ1-1; 9 positions agree with TRBD1. Germline V gene data show CDR1 as MNHNY and CDR2 as SVGAGI (reference sequence). With 10 bases clipped from V and 6 bases from J, the junction kept 9 bases outside the gene matches. The CDR3 extends over 13 amino acids. CDR3 region: CAILQGARAEAFS. Here the CDR3 DNA reads TGTGCCATCCTACAGGGGGCGAGGGCTGAAGCTTTCTCT.

The gene calls are TRBV12-3 or TRBV12-4 and TRBJ2-5; D is undetermined. CDR3 length equals 13 residues. V was clipped by 8 bases and J by 5 bases, with 15 bases between them. CDR3 nucleotide sequence: TGTGCCAGCCGAATTGGTGGTATGGAGACCCAGTACTTC. It yields the protein CASRIGGMETQYF.

A note on this clonotype: One end of the junction is discordant with germline, which a read error may explain. V and J are TRBV11-2 and TRBJ1-3; 9 bases line up with TRBD1. Looked up from germline, CDR1 is SGHAT and CDR2 is FQNNGV. The CDR3 consists of 12 residues. The CDR3 DNA sequence: TGTGCCGCCAGTTCCTCGAAGGGACAGGGCGTTTTT. Its protein is CAASSSKGQGVF. Supplemented by reference TRBV11-2 and TRBJ1-3, the full variable domain reads EAGVAQSPRYKIIEKRQSVAFWCNPISGHATLYWYQQILGQGPKLLIQFQNNGVVDDSQLPKDRFSAERLKGVDSTLKIQPAKLEDSAVYLCAASSSKGQGVFGEGSWLTVV.

This clonotype was counted only a few times. The chain is built from TRBV7-9 and TRBJ2-3; 15 bases agree with TRBD2. Trimming removed 3 bases from V and 5 bases from J; junction bases left unmatched: 6. CDR3 length equals 17 residues. The V gene's germline CDR1 is SEHNR and CDR2 FQNEAQ (reference sequence). The CDR3 sequence is CASSFYRTSGGVDTQYF. Here the CDR3 DNA reads TGTGCCAGCAGCTTCTACAGGACTAGCGGGGGGGTAGATACGCAGTATTTT.

This clonotype was seen repeatedly, ten times or more. V and J are TRBV12-3 or TRBV12-4 and TRBJ2-2; 7 bases map to TRBD1. The trim removed 7 bases at V and 9 bases at J, leaving 2 bases unmatched. This CDR3 has 11 residues. CDR3 nucleotide sequence: TGTGCCAGCAAACAGGGGTGGGAGCTGTTTTTT. The encoded protein is CASKQGWELFF.

Only a few counts were recorded for this clonotype. The chain employs TRBV7-9 and TRBJ1-3; no firm D call. V lost 4 bases and J lost 4, with 14 bases in between. The CDR3 has 15 residues. The germline V gene has CDR1 SEHNR and CDR2 FQNEAQ (reference sequence). CDR3 DNA: TGTGCCAGCAGCTCCGACGGGTTGACCGGAAACACCATATATTTT. Amino acids: CASSSDGLTGNTIYF.

CDR3 protein: CATSVGTIKGSDTQYF. The CDR3 DNA follows: TGTGCCACCAGCGTTGGGACCATCAAGGGCTCAGATACGCAGTATTTT. The chain recombines TRBV15 with TRBJ2-3, with D perhaps TRBD1 or TRBD2 (5 bases each). The CDR3 runs to 16 residues. CDR1 and CDR2 (germline): LNHNV, YYDKDF (reference sequence). With 5 bases removed from V and 4 bases from J, the gap between germline ends came to 19 bases.

To note about this clonotype: A much larger clone is a single base away; this may be a read error. V is TRBV20-1 and J is TRBJ2-7; either TRBD1 or TRBD2 may fit D (5 bases each). Germline loops: CDR1 DFQATT, CDR2 SNEGSKA (reference sequence). This CDR3 spans 12 amino acids. CDR3 protein: CSTRGPTYEQYF. The CDR3 bases are TGCAGTACTAGGGGACCGACCTACGAGCAGTACTTC.

With respect to this clonotype: The junction differs from germline at one of its ends, possibly a read error. This rearrangement joins TRBV5-1 to TRBJ2-7; D tentatively reads TRBD1 or TRBD2 (5 bases each). Germline V gene lookup returns CDR1 SGHRS and CDR2 YFSETQ. The CDR3 spans 13 residues. This CDR3 is CTSGPGSGYEQYF. CDR3 DNA sequence: TGCACCAGCGGTCCAGGGTCCGGTTACGAGCAGTACTTC.

About this clonotype: At one boundary the junction diverges from the germline segment, which might be a read error. This chain links TRBV28 with TRBJ1-4, with D uncertain. The CDR3 has 13 residues. CDR1 and CDR2 (germline): MDHEN, SYDVKM. The CDR3 sequence: CAGSLSRMEKLFF. CDR3 bases: TGTGCCGGCAGTTTAAGCCGGATGGAAAAACTGTTTTTT.

In the case of this clonotype: Lacking the conserved final phenylalanine or tryptophan, this CDR3 likely reflects a read error. This rearrangement joins TRBV6-1 to TRBJ1-1, with 9 bases fitting TRBD1. Germline loops: CDR1 MNHNS, CDR2 SASEGT. This CDR3 is built from 13 residues. The CDR3 spells CAGGQGRWTEAFL. CDR3 DNA: TGTGCCGGGGGACAGGGACGATGGACTGAGGCTTTCCTT.

This clonotype appeared a single time. At one of its ends the junction is not consistent with the germline gene, which may arise from a read error. This chain connects TRBV11-2 to TRBJ1-1; D may be TRBD1 (6 bases). Germline V lookup: CDR1 SGHAT, CDR2 FQNNGV. The CDR3 has 13 residues. The CDR3 is CACSVQGYTEAFF. The CDR3 nucleotides are TGTGCCTGCAGCGTACAGGGATACACAGAAGCTTTCTTT.

In this sample, this clonotype turned up a few times. A much larger clone is a single base away; this may be a read error. The V call is TRBV4-2, the J call TRBJ2-3; D is possibly TRBD2 (5 bases). Germline CDR1 and CDR2: LGHNA and YNFKEQ. There are 16 residues in the CDR3. CDR3 nucleotides: TGTGCCGGCAGCCAAGATTTAGCGACAAGGACAGATACGCAGTATTTT. This gives the protein CAGSQDLATRTDTQYF.

Ten or more counts support this clonotype. This chain connects TRBV30 to TRBJ2-1, with 13 nucleotides matching TRBD2. J gave up 6 bases and V 1 base, and 0 bases lay outside the gene matches. Germline-derived CDR1 and CDR2 are GTSNPN and SVGIG (reference sequence). The CDR3 runs to 14 residues. DNA of the CDR3: TGTGCCTGGAGTGGGACTAGCGGGGGCAATGAGCAGTTCTTC. It codes for CAWSGTSGGNEQFF.

The chain is built from TRBV19 and TRBJ2-5; 11 bases agree with TRBD2. CDR3 length equals 14 residues. Germline-derived CDR1 and CDR2 are LNHDA and SQIVND (reference sequence). J was trimmed by 9 bases and V by 4 bases; bases with no gene match: 7. The CDR3 sequence: CASSTGTSGGAQYF. The CDR3 DNA sequence: TGTGCCAGTAGTACCGGGACTAGCGGCGGAGCCCAGTACTTC.

This clonotype came up many times. The CDR3 nucleotides read TGCGCCAGTCGCCTAGACAGTGCCACTGAAGCTTTCTTT. Translating gives CASRLDSATEAFF. This chain connects TRBV10-2 to TRBJ1-1; tentative D call: TRBD1 (5 bases). V was cut by 9 bases and J by 4 bases, with 15 bases left in between. Germline-derived CDR1 and CDR2 are WSHSY and SAAADI. The CDR3 contains 13 residues.

The chain recombines TRBV29-1 with TRBJ2-3, with TRBD2 as a possible D gene (7 bases). V lost 7 bases and J 9 bases, leaving 17 bases between the germline ends. The CDR3 contains 12 residues. Germline V gene data show CDR1 as SQVTM and CDR2 as ANQGSEA. CDR3 residues: CSGGGQSHTQYF. The CDR3, as DNA: TGCAGCGGGGGGGGGCAATCCCACACGCAGTATTTT.

As for this clonotype: A read error is likely, as this CDR3 ends without the conserved phenylalanine or tryptophan. This chain connects TRBV6-1 to TRBJ2-1; possible D gene TRBD2, 5 bases. The CDR3 extends over 16 amino acids. CDR1 and CDR2 (germline): MNHNS, SASEGT. The CDR3 region has the DNA TGTGCCAACAGTGAAGGAGCGGACCCTGCCTACAATGAGCAGTTCTTA. Protein sequence: CANSEGADPAYNEQFL.

The table lists this clonotype with many counts. This sequence joins TRBV12-3 or TRBV12-4 and TRBJ2-3; tentative D call: TRBD2 (6 bases). Trimming removed 6 bases from V and 6 bases from J, with 19 bases in between. The CDR3 has 15 residues. CDR3 sequence (DNA): TGTGCCAGCAGGACGGGCGGGGCCGCCACGGATACGCAGTATTTT. Its protein is CASRTGGAATDTQYF.

This clonotype was found many times. This chain uses TRBV6-5 with TRBJ1-1; D is uncertain. Germline CDR1 and CDR2: MNHEY and SVGAGI. The V end was cut by 6 bases, the J end by 0 bases, with 11 bases between. This CDR3 spans 14 amino acids. The CDR3 sequence is CASRYSTVNTEAFF. The DNA of the CDR3 is TGTGCCAGCAGATACAGCACTGTGAACACTGAAGCTTTCTTT.

For this clonotype: A read error is possible here, since a much larger clone lies one base away. The gene calls are TRBV28 and TRBJ2-7; D is ambiguous. V lost 0 bases to trimming and J lost 2 bases, with 8 bases between them. Germline V gene lookup returns CDR1 MDHEN and CDR2 SYDVKM. This CDR3 spans 14 amino acids. This CDR3 is CASSLWGGPYEQYF. The CDR3 nucleotides are TGTGCCAGCAGTTTATGGGGCGGCCCCTACGAGCAGTACTTC.

This clonotype occurred a few times. This may stem from a read error, because a much larger clone lies one nucleotide away. As the CDR3 is not closed by the conserved phenylalanine or tryptophan, this likely results from a read error. The chain joins TRBV12-3 or TRBV12-4 to TRBJ2-1; possibly TRBD1 for D (6 bases). The V and J ends lost 7 bases and 2 bases respectively, with 12 bases between them. The CDR3 length is 14 residues. The CDR3 nucleotides read TGTGCCAGCAAAACAGGGTACACCTACAATGAGCAGTTCCTC. Its protein is CASKTGYTYNEQFL.

This clonotype was recorded a few times. This may be a read error: a much more frequent sequence differs by one nucleotide. The CDR3 protein is CASSRDSGNSPIHF. The CDR3 DNA reads TGTGCCAGCAGTCGGGACAGTGGGAATTCACCCATCCACTTT. This chain uses TRBV6-2 or TRBV6-3 with TRBJ1-6; 7 bases line up with TRBD1. From germline, CDR1 is MNHEY and CDR2 SVGEGT. CDR3 length equals 14 residues.